The present T cell receptor beta chain was sequenced within a study of patients and donors after allogeneic stem cell transplantation. Using its own MiXCR run on the RT-PCR reads, TCRdb lists one record per CDR3 protein. The top ten clones hold 25% to 30% of a sample with about 160,000 distinct CDR3 sequences, 24% of them seen once. This TCR came from a human donor who was either an allogeneic HSCT recipient or a stem cell or donor lymphocyte infusion donor (not recorded which). It is not recorded whose cells these are; they may come from a transplant donor. The sample comprised blood, either unsorted or a sorted T cell fraction (not recorded which).

The CDR3 loop reads CASSHRGQGTNQPQHF. In nucleotides, the CDR3 is TGTGCCAGCAGTCACCGGGGACAGGGGACAAACCAGCCCCAGCATTTT. The chain joins TRBV12-3 or TRBV12-4 to TRBJ1-5; TRBD1 agrees at 10 bases. Trimming removed 5 bases from V and 7 bases from J; junction bases left unmatched: 11. The CDR3 has 16 residues.